Sequencing of this TCR beta chain was carried out in a study of shared clonotypes between healthy human individuals (dated by TCRdb to 2018 to 2021). For the study in its entirety: Two women and three men aged 18 to 49 years were included in the cohort. Per donor, three plates each were used for CD4 naive and CD4 memory, two for CD8 naive, and one for CD8 memory. Each donor's leukapheresis produced roughly between about 0.9 and 9.5 billion PBMCs. The study deeply sequenced blood TCR repertoires of several healthy adults to estimate repertoire size and the extent of clonotype sharing between individuals. Different laboratories and diverse techniques were used to prepare libraries and sequence TCR repertoires, to increase sequencing depth and limit assay-specific biases. The paper as a whole reports these results and caveats: Larger estimated clonotype richness was generally found for naive subsets than for memory subsets. Clonotypes shared by all four sorted-subset donors showed higher generation probabilities than non-shared clonotypes. Incomplete sequencing was indicated by rarefaction of sorted-subset datasets, despite the large sequencing depth. The small number of donors limited the genetic and exposure-history diversity represented. Sharing across four donors was observed for about 5% of naive CD4, 3.5% of naive CD8, about 2.5% of memory CD4, and roughly 0.4% of memory CD8 clonotypes. Sampling was restricted to blood, and TCR repertoires in tissue are likely to differ from TCR repertoires in blood. Pairwise subsampling led to the expectation that sequencing depth would affect the degree of clonotype sharing among donors.

Healthy HIV-negative adults with no recently reported acute infections or vaccinations were included as donors. Every donor was a Caucasian adult residing in Nashville, Tennessee, USA. Magnetic negative selection was used to enrich CD4+ T cells, after which naive cells were positively selected on CD45RA and the negative fraction became the memory subset. Blood was collected by leukapheresis, and PBMCs were isolated by Ficoll-Histopaque density gradient centrifugation and then cryopreserved in liquid nitrogen vapor phase. Analytical flow cytometry was used to check the purity and quantity of each magnetically sorted T cell population. Genomic DNA was isolated from each sorted fraction and quantified by UV absorbance on a Nanodrop 2000c. Notes on this clone: Its antigen is not yet known. Base qualities were left out, and no much larger clone turns up one base away.

Using the deep immunoSEQ assay, TCR CDR3 regions were amplified from genomic DNA by multiplex PCR. Extracted genomic DNA from each cell subset was distributed evenly across all wells of several immunoSEQ 96-well plates, and each plate was treated as a replicate. Each replicate PCR for sorted subsets received about 180 ng genomic DNA, equal to about 29,000 T cell genomes. The purified libraries were quantified using a Qubit 3.0 fluorometer, sized with a Bioanalyzer 2100, and then quantified again using the KAPA Library Quantification kit. A separate single-read 150-cycle Illumina NextSeq 550 flow cell was used to sequence each immunoSEQ 96-well plate. In the source study's methods: Because the immunoSEQ output included only junctional sequences and no quality scores, the filtering could not be the same as the filtering used for full-length reads. Sequences were annotated with PyIR, a Python wrapper for IgBLAST v1.9, using IMGT germline references to assign V/J genes and CDR3. Reads were removed for weak V/J assignments (E-value above 1e-6), missing CDR3, stop codons, out-of-frame junctions, or ambiguous translated residues. A V3J clonotype was defined by an identical inferred V gene, J gene, and CDR3 amino acid sequence. Percentage overlap between repertoires was calculated by dividing the number of shared unique clonotypes by the size of the smaller repertoire. RTK rarefaction, the Chao1 estimator, and Recon v2.1 estimates of unobserved clonotypes were used to assess repertoire richness. For all TCRbeta clonotypes obtained by the gDNA method from a few donors, generation probabilities were computed with OLGA. TCRdb took this table from immuneACCESS and kept in-frame rearrangements with V and J called. Such tables lack part of the clones; where checked against another copy, unresolved V genes explain under half of the gap, and the rest is unexplained. V, J and clone size reflect that table, while D and trimming were determined from the DNA. This sample lists some 1.5 million clones; 95% to 99% were detected once. About 0.4% of the sample lies in the top ten.

The sequence derives from a man aged 25 to 40 in good health. Input material: naive CD4+ T cells sorted from blood. Per the publication, the cell subset or site label means: CD45RA+ positively selected.

The base sequence is TGTGCCAGCAGGGGACAGCCCGGCACAGATACGCAGTATTTT. Its protein reads: CASRGQPGTDTQYF. The chain was built from TRBV2 and TRBJ2-3, and TRBD1 matches 7 of the central bases. V is trimmed back by 6 bases and J by 1 base, and the junction contains 4 bases that no gene match accounts for. CDR1 SNHLY and CDR2 FYNNEI were looked up in the germline V gene. The CDR3 goes from the cysteine to the phenylalanine over 14 residues. Only the CDR3 DNA stays, 42 bases, in frame from base 1.